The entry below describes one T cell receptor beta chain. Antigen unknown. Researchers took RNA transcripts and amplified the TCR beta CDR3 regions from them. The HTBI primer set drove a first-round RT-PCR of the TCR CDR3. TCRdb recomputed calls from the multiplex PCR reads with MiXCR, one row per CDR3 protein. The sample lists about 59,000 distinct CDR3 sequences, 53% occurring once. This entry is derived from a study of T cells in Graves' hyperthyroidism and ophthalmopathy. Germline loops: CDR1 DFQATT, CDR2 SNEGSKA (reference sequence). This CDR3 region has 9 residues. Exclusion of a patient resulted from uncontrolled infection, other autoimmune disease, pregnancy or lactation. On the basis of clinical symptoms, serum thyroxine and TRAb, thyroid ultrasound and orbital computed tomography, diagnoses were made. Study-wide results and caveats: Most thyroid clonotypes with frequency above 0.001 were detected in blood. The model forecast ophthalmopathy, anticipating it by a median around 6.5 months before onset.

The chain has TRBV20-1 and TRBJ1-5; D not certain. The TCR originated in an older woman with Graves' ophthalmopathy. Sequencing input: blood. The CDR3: CSAKGPQHF. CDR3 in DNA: TGCAGCGCCAAAGGGCCCCAGCATTTT.